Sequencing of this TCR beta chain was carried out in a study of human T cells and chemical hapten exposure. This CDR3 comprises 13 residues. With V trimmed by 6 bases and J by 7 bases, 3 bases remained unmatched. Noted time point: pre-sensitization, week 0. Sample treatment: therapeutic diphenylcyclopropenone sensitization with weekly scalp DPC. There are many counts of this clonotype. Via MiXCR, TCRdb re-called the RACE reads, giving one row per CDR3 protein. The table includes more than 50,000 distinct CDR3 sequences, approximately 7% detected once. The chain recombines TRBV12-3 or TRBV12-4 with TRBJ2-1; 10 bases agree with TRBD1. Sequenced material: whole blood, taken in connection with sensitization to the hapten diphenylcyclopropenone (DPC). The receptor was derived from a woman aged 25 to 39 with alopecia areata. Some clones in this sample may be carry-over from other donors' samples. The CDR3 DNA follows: TGTGCCAGCAGCTGGGACAGGGGAAATGAGCAGTTCTTC. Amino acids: CASSWDRGNEQFF.